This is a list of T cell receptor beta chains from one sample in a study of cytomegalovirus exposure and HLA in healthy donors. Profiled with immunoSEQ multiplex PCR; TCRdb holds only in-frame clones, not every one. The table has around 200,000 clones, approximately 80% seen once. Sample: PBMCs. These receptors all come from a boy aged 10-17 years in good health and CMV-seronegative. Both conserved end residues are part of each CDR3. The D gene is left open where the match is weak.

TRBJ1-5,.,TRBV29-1,TGCAGCGTTCGGGAAGGATCAAATCAGCCCCAGCATTTT,CSVREGSNQPQHF
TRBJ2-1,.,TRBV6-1,TGTGCCAGCAGTGGGGCAGGGCACAATGAGCAGTTCTTC,CASSGAGHNEQFF
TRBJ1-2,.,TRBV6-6,TGTGCCAGCAGTCCTCTCGCCTATACTAAGTTAGATGGCTACACCTTC,CASSPLAYTKLDGYTF
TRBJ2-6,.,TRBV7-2,TGTGCCAGCAGCTTAGCGAGGGCTGGGGCCAACGTCCTGACTTTC,CASSLARAGANVLTF
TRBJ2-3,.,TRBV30,TGTGCCTGGAGCGAGGGGGGGGGCGTCACAGATACGCAGTATTTT,CAWSEGGGVTDTQYF
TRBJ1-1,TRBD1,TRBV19,TGTGCCAGTAGTGGTCCGGGACAGGGCTACACTGAAGCTTTCTTT,CASSGPGQGYTEAFF
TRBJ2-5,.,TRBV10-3,TGTGCCATCAGTGAATCGGGGTTTGGGGAGACCAAGTACTTC,CAISESGFGETKYF
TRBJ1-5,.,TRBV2,TGTGCTACCGGCGGAGATTTTGGGCCCCAGCATTTT,CATGGDFGPQHF
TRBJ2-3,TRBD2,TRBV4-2,TGTGCCAGCAGCCGGAGTGGACTAGCGGGGGGATCCACAGATACGCAGTATTTT,CASSRSGLAGGSTDTQYF
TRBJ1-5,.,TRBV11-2,TGTGCCAGCAGCTTAGAAGGGGGACGGAATCAGCCCCAGCATTTT,CASSLEGGRNQPQHF
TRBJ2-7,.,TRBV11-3,TGTGCCAGCAGCTCACGAAGCGGTGATACCTACGAGCAGTACTTC,CASSSRSGDTYEQYF
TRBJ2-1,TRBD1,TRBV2,TGTGCCAGTAGACTGACAGGGCTTCTAGCCTACAATGAGCAGTTCTTC,CASRLTGLLAYNEQFF
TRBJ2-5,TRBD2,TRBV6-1,TGTGCCAGCCCCAAACTAGCGGGGGACCAAGAGACCCAGTACTTC,CASPKLAGDQETQYF
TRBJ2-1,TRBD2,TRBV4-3,TGCGCCAGCAGCCACGCACTCGGGACTAGGGAATTGGGAGAGCAGTTCTTC,CASSHALGTRELGEQFF
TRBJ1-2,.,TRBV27,TGTGCCAGCAGTTTATCAGGGGTCGACTATGGCTACACCTTC,CASSLSGVDYGYTF
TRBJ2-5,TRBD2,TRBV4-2,TGTGCCAGCAGCCGAGAATGGGTTCTAGCGGGGGAAGGGGAGACCCAGTACTTC,CASSREWVLAGEGETQYF
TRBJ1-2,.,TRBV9,TGTGCCAGCAGCGTAGTGTCAGGGGCGGGTGGCTACACCTTC,CASSVVSGAGGYTF